This T cell receptor beta chain was documented in a study of beta chain features in type 1 diabetes. Study information: The number of sorted cells examined across all samples was some 98,000,000.

Expressed TCRB transcripts were sequenced after all isolated RNA was converted to cDNA. Profiled with immunoSEQ multiplex PCR; TCRdb holds only in-frame clones, not every one. The sample consists of 810,000 or so clones, 15% to 20% of them appearing once. This clone was seen a few times. This CDR3 comprises 16 residues. Trimming removed 2 bases at V and 0 bases at J, with 10 bases between. The V gene's germline CDR1 is SGHTA and CDR2 FQGNSA. The sequenced material came from naive CD4+ T cells from blood. The chain combines TRBV7-2 with TRBJ2-2, with TRBD2 as a possible D gene (5 bases). This sequence was found in a woman under 30 in good health. DNA of the CDR3: TGTGCCAGCAGCTTACTCGGGGTAGCGAACACCGGGGAGCTGTTTTTT. Amino acid sequence: CASSLLGVANTGELFF.